This T cell receptor beta chain was captured in a study of regulatory T cells in long-lasting Graves disease (dated by TCRdb to the early 2020s). As for the study more broadly: Newly diagnosed Graves' disease patients had taken antithyroid drugs for less than 3 months. A total of 33 samples underwent TCR sequencing, from roughly 13 patients with persistent Graves' disease and 20 patients with newly diagnosed Graves' disease. Peripheral blood TCR sequencing and RNA sequencing compared persistent Graves' disease patients with newly diagnosed Graves' disease patients. The study took place in China and was registered as a clinical trial. Summary of the overall study and its limitations: Compared with newly diagnosed patients, patients with persistent Graves' disease had lower TCR Shannon entropy and fewer highly expanded clones, which suggests clonal expansion. Only the TCR beta chain was sequenced and analyzed. A larger number of public clonotypes was shared among persistent patients (under 3,000) than among newly diagnosed patients (around 970). Preferential use of TRBV28, TRBJ1-2 and TRBJ2-5 was observed in persistent disease, whereas TRBV20-1 and TRBJ2-1 were favored in newly diagnosed disease. As a limitation, the authors acknowledged that the small sample size may reduce accuracy. Because the primary lesion, thyroid tissue, could not be accessed, the study looked at peripheral blood alone.

The library was prepared using multiplex PCR. The instrument given in TCRdb is Illumina HiSeq 4000. iRepertoire HTBI primers and Arm-PCR amplification of CDR3 regions were used to construct TCR beta libraries. Gel purification was performed on PCR products prior to sequencing. In the source study's methods: Gene usage analysis of CDR3 amino acid clonotypes used the 62 TRBV and fewer than 15 TRBJ segments found across samples. Filtered high-quality paired reads were merged into contigs using COPE and FqMerger. Contigs were aligned with BLAST to IMGT TRBV, TRBD and TRBJ reference genes, and CDR3 was defined per IMGT. Highly expanded clones were defined as clonotypes with a frequency above 0.1%. Shannon entropy served as the measure of repertoire diversity, while the Gini coefficient captured V-J evenness. A clonotype was considered public if more than one individual shared it. TCRdb reprocessed the public reads (quality trimming at Q25 with fastp, clone calling with MiXCR) and kept in-frame beta chains. When rows share a CDR3 protein, they turn into one entry using the most common DNA and genes. TCRdb, rather than the study authors, made the V and J calls. This sample lists a few hundred thousand distinct CDR3 sequences; around 20% were detected once. The ten largest clones capture about 15% of the sample.

This clonotype was detected many times. Its antigen is still unknown. No much larger clone exists at a distance of one base, and base qualities are not known. V drops 2 bases and J drops 2 bases, leaving 10 bases in between. From the germline V gene, CDR1 is SGDLS and CDR2 is YYNGEE. Including cysteine and phenylalanine, the CDR3 has 14 amino acids. The retained sequence is limited to the CDR3, 42 bases, with the frame set at the first base. Reading the label with the study, this specimen's time point is: newly diagnosed GD, antithyroid drugs for less than 3 months. For both TCR sequencing and RNA sequencing, RNA was extracted from PBMCs in TRIzol. The diagnosis of Graves' disease followed American Thyroid Association guidelines. The patients came from an endocrinology department in Xi'an, China. Each patient gave approximately 10 milliliters of peripheral blood, collected in an EDTA anticoagulant tube. Ficoll Paque Plus density gradient separation was used to isolate PBMCs, and no additional T cell sorting was done. An Agilent 2100 Bioanalyzer and agarose gel were used to check RNA quality, while a NanoDrop 2000 measured RNA concentration.

The receptor was derived from a female donor with Graves disease. The chain employs TRBV9 and TRBJ1-1, with no confidently assigned D gene. The input for sequencing was peripheral blood mononuclear cells (PBMCs), taken at new diagnosis, from a patient treated with antithyroid drugs. The CDR3 loop reads CASSVGLRNTEAFF. The DNA sequence is given as TGTGCCAGCAGCGTCGGACTCAGAAACACTGAAGCTTTCTTT.